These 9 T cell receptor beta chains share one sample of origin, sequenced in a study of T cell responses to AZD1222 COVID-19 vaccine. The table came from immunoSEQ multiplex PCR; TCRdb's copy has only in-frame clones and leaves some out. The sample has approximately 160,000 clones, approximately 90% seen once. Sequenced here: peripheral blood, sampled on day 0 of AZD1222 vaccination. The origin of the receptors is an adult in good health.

CDR3 in DNA: TGTGCCAGCAGCAACAAGGGAAATCAGCCCCAGCATTTT. This sequence encodes CASSNKGNQPQHF. This rearrangement joins TRBV6-2 or TRBV6-3 to TRBJ1-5; no reliable D call. The length of the CDR3 is 13 residues. With 6 bases removed from V and 4 bases from J, the gap between germline ends came to 10 bases. Germline V gives CDR1 MNHEY, CDR2 SVGEGT.

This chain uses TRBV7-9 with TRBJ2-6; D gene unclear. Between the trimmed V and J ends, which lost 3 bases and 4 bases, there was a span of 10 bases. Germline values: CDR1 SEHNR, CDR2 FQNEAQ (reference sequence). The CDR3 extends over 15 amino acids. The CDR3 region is CASSFKGSGANVLTF. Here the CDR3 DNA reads TGTGCCAGCAGCTTCAAGGGTTCCGGGGCCAACGTCCTGACTTTC.

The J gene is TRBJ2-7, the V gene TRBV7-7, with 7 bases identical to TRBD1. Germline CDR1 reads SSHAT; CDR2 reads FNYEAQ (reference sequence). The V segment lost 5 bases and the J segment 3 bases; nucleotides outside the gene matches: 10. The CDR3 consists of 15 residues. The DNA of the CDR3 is TGTGCCAGCAGCCCTGGTGTAGGGGGCAGCTACGAGCAGTACTTC. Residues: CASSPGVGGSYEQYF.

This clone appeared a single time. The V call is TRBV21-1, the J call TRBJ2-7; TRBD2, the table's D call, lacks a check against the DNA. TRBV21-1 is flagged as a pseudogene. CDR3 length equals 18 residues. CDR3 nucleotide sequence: TGTGCCAGCAGCAAAGGTCGGGGGTGGGGGACGGATTCCTACGAGCAGTACTTC. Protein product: CASSKGRGWGTDSYEQYF.

The CDR3 here is CATSEGAGNIQYF. The CDR3 coding sequence is TGTGCCACCAGTGAAGGGGCCGGCAACATTCAGTACTTC. The rearrangement uses TRBV24-1 and TRBJ2-4, with D maybe TRBD1 (5 bases). With 4 bases removed from V and 7 bases from J, the gap between germline ends came to 10 bases. Germline V gene sequence: CDR1 KGHDR, CDR2 SFDVKD. The CDR3 has 13 amino acids.

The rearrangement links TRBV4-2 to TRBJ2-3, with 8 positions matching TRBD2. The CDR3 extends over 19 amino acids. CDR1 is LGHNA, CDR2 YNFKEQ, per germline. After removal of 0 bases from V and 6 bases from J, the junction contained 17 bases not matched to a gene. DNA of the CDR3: TGTGCCAGCAGCCAAGATGGGCGGGGGGTCCTGGGCCCCTCCGATACGCAGTATTTT. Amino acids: CASSQDGRGVLGPSDTQYF.

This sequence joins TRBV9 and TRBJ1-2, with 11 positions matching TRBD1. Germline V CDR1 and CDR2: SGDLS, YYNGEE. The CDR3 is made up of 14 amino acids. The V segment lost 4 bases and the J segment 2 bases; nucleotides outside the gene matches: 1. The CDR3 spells CASSRTGGNYGYTF. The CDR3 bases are TGTGCCAGCAGCAGGACAGGGGGCAACTATGGCTACACCTTC. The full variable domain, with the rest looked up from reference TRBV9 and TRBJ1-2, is DSGVTQTPKHLITATGQRVTLRCSPRSGDLSVYWYQQSLDQGLQFLIQYYNGEERAKGNILERFSAQQFPDLHSELNLSSLELGDSALYFCASSRTGGNYGYTFGSGTRLTVV.

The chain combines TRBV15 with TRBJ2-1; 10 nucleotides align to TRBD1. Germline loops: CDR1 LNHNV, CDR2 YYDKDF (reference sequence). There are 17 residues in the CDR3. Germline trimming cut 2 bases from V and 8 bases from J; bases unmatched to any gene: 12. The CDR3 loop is CATSRTTGGAVVDEQFF. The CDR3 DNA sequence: TGTGCCACCAGCAGAACGACAGGGGGCGCGGTAGTCGATGAGCAGTTCTTC.

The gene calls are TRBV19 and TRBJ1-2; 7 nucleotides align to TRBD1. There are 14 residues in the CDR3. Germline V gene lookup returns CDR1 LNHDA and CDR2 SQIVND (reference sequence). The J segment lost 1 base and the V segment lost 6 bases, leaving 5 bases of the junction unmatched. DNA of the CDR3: TGTGCCAGTAGGAACCGGGACAGTAACTATGGCTACACCTTC. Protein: CASRNRDSNYGYTF.